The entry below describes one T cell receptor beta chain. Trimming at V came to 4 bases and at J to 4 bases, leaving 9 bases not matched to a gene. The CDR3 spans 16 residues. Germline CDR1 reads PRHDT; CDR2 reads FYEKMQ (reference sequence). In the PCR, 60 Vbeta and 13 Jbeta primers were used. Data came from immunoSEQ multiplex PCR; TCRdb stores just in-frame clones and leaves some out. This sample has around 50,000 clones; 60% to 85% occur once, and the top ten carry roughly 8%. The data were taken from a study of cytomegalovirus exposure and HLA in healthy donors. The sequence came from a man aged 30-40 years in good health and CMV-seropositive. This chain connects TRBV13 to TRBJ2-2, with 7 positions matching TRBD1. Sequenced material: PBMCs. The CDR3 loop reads CASSSGTDEFTGELFF. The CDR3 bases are TGTGCCAGCAGCTCCGGGACAGATGAATTCACCGGGGAGCTGTTTTTT. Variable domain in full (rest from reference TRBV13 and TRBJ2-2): AAGVIQSPRHLIKEKRETATLKCYPIPRHDTVYWYQQGPGQDPQFLISFYEKMQSDKGSIPDRFSAQQFSDYHSELNMSSLELGDSALYFCASSSGTDEFTGELFFGEGSRLTVL.